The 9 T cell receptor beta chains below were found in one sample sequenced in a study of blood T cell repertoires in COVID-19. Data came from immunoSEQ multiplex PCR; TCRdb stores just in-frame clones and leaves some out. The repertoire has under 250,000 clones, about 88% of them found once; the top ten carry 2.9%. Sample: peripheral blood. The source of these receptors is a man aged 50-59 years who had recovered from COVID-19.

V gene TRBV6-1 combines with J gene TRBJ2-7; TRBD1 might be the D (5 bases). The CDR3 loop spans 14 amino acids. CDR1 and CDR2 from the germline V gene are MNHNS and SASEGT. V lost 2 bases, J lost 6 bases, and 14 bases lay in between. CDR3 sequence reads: CASSERSRVSEQYF. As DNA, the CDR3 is TGTGCCAGCAGTGAAAGGTCCAGGGTCTCCGAGCAGTACTTC.

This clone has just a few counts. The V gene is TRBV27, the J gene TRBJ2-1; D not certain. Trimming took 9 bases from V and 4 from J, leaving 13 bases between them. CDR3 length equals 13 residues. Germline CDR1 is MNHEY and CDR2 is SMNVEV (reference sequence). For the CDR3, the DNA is TGTGCCAGTTATGGCTCTTTATACAATGAGCAGTTCTTC. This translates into CASYGSLYNEQFF.

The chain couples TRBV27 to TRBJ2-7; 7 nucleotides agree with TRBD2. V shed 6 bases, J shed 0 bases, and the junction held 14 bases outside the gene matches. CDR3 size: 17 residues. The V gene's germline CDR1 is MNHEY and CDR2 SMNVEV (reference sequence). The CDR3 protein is CASRSLGREPSSYEQYF. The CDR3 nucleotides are TGTGCCAGCAGATCGTTAGGGAGGGAGCCCTCCTCCTACGAGCAGTACTTC.

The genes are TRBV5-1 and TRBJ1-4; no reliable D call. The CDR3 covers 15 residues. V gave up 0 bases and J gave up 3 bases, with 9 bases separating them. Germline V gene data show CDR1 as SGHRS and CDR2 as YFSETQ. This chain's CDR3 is CASSLAGNPNEKLFF. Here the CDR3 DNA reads TGCGCCAGCAGCTTGGCCGGTAATCCTAATGAAAAACTGTTTTTT.

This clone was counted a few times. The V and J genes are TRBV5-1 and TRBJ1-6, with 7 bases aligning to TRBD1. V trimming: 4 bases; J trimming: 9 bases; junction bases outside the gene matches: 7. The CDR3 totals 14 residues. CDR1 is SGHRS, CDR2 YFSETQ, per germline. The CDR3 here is CASSRGQSASPLHF. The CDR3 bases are TGCGCCAGCAGCAGGGGACAGTCCGCTTCACCCCTCCACTTT.

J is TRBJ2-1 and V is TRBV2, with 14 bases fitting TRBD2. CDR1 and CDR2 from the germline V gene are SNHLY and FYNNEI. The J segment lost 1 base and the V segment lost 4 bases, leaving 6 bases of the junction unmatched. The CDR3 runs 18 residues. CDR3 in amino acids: CASSGGGLAGVSYNEQFF. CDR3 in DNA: TGTGCCAGCAGTGGCGGGGGACTAGCGGGAGTATCCTACAATGAGCAGTTCTTC.

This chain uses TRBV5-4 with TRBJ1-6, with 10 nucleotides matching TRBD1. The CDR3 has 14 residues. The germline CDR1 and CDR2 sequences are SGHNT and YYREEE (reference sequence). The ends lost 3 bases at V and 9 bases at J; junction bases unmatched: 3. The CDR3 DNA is TGTGCCAGCAGCTCGGACAGGGGGATTTCACCCCTCCACTTT. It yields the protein CASSSDRGISPLHF.

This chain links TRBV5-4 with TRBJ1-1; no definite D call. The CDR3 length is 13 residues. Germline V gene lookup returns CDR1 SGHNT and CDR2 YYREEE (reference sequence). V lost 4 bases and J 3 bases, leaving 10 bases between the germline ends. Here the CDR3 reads CASSPGIYTEAFF. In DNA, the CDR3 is TGTGCCAGCAGCCCGGGGATCTACACTGAAGCTTTCTTT.

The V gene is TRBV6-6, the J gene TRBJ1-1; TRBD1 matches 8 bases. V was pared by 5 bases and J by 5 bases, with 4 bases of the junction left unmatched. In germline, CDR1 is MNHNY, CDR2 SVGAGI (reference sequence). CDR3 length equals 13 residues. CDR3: CASSRGQGTEAFF. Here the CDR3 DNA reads TGTGCCAGCAGTCGAGGACAGGGAACTGAAGCTTTCTTT.